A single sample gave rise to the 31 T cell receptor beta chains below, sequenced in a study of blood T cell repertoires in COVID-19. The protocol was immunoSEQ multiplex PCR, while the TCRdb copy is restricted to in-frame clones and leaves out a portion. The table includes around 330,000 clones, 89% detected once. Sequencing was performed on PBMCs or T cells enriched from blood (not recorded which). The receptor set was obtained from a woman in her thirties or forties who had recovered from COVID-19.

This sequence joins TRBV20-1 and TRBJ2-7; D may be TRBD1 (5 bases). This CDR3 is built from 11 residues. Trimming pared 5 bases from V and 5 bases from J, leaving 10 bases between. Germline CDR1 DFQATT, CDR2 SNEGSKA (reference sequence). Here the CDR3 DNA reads TGCAGTGCTTCTGTAGGGGACGAGCAGTACTTC. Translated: CSASVGDEQYF.

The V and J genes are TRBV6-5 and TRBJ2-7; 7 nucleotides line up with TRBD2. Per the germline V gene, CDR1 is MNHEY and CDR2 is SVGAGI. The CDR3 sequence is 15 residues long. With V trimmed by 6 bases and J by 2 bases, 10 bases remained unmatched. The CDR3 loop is CASRLRGRGTYEQYF. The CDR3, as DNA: TGTGCCAGCAGACTACGCGGGAGAGGAACCTACGAGCAGTACTTC.

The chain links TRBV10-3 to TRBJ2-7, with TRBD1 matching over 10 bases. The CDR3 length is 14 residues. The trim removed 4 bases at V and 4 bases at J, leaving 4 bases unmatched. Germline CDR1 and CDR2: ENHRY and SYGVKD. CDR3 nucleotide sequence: TGTGCCATCAGTGGACAGGGGGCGACGTACGAGCAGTACTTC. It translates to CAISGQGATYEQYF.

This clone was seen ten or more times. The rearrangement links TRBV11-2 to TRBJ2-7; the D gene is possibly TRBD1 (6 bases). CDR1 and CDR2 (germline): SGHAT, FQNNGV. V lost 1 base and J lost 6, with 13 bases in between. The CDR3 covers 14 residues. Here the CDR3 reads CASSLGGRQGEQYF. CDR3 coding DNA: TGTGCCAGCAGCTTAGGGGGGCGGCAGGGCGAGCAGTACTTC.

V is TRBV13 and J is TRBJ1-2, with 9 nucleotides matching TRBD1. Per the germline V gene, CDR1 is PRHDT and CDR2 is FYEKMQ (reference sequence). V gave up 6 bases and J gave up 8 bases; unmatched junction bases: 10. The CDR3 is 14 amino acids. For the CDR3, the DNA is TGTGCCAGCAGACCCCGACAGGGGGGAAGCGGCTACACCTTC. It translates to CASRPRQGGSGYTF.

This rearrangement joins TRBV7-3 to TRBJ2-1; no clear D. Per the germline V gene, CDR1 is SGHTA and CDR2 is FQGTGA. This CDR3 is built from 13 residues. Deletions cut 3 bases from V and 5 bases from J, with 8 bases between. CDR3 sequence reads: CASSFSVDNEQFF. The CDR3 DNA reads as TGTGCCAGCAGCTTCTCCGTAGACAATGAGCAGTTCTTC. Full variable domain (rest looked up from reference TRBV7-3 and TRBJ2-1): GAGVSQTPSNKVTEKGKYVELRCDPISGHTALYWYRQSLGQGPEFLIYFQGTGAADDSGLPNDRFFAVRPEGSVSTLKIQRTERGDSAVYLCASSFSVDNEQFFGPGTRLTVL.

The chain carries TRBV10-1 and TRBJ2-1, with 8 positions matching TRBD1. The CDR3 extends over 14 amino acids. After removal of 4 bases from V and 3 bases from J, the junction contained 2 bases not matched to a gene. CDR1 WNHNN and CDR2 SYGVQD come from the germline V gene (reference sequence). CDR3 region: CASSAGTGYNEQFF. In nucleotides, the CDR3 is TGCGCCAGCAGTGCCGGGACAGGCTACAATGAGCAGTTCTTC.

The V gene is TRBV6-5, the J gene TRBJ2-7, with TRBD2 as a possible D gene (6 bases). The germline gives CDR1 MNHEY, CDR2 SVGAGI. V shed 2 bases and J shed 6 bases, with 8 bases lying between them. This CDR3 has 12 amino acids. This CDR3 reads CASSYRGTEQYF. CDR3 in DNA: TGTGCCAGCAGTTACCGCGGGACCGAGCAGTACTTC.

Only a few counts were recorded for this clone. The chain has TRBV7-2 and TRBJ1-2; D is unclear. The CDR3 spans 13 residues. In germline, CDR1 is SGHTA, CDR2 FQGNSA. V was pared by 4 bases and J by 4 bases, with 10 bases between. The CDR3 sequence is CASSSRRSYGYTF. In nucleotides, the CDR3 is TGTGCCAGCAGCTCCCGCAGGTCCTATGGCTACACCTTC.

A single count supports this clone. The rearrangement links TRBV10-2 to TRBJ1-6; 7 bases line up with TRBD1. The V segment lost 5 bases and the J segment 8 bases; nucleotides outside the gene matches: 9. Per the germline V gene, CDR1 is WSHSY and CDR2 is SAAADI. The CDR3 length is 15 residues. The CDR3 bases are TGCGCCAGCAGTTTACAGGGGTTTGGCGATTCACCCCTCCACTTT. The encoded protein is CASSLQGFGDSPLHF.

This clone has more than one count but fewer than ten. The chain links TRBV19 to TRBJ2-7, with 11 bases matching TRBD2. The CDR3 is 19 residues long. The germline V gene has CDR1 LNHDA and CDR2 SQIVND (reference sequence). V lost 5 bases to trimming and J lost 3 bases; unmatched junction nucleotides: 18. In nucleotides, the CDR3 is TGTGCCAGTAGTTACCGGGACAGGCAGGGACTAGCGGAAAACTACGAGCAGTACTTC. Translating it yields CASSYRDRQGLAENYEQYF.

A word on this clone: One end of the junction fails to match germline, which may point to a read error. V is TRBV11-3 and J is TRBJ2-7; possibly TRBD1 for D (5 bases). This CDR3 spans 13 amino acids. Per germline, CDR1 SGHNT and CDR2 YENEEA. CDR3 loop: CAGSQGFRNEQYF. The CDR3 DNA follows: TGTGCCGGCAGCCAGGGTTTCCGGAACGAGCAGTACTTC.

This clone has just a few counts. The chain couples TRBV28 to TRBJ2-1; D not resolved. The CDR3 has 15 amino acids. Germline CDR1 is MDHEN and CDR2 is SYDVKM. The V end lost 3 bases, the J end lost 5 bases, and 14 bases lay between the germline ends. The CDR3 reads CASSFRVSYHNEQFF. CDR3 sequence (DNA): TGTGCCAGCAGTTTCCGGGTTTCGTACCACAATGAGCAGTTCTTC.

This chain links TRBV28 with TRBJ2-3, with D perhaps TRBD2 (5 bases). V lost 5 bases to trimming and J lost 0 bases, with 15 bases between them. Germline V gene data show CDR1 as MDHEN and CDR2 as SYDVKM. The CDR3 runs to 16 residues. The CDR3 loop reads CASSPLGEPSTDTQYF. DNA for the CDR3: TGTGCCAGCAGTCCTCTTGGGGAGCCCAGCACAGATACGCAGTATTTT.

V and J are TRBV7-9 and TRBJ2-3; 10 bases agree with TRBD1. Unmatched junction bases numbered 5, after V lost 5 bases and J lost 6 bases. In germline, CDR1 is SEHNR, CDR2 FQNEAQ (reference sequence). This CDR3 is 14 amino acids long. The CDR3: CASSPGTGADTQYF. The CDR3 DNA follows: TGTGCCAGCAGCCCAGGGACAGGGGCGGATACGCAGTATTTT.

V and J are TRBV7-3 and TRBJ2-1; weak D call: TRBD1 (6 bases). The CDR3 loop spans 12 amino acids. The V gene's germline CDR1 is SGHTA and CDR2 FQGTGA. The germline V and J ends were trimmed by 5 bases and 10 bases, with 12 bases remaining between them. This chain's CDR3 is CASSHFGGEQFF. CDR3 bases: TGTGCCAGCAGCCACTTTGGGGGCGAGCAGTTCTTC.

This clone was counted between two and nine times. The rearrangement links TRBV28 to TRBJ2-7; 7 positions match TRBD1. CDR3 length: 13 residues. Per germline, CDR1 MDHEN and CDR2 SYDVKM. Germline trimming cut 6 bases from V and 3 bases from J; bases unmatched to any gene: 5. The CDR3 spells CASRKTGLYEQYF. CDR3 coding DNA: TGTGCCAGCAGGAAGACAGGGCTCTACGAGCAGTACTTC.

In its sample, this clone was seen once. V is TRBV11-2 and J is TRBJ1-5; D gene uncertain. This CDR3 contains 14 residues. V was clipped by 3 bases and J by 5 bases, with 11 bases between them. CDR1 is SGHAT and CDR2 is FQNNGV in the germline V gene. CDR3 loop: CASSLSGIYQPQHF. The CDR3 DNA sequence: TGTGCCAGCAGCTTGTCCGGGATTTATCAGCCCCAGCATTTT.

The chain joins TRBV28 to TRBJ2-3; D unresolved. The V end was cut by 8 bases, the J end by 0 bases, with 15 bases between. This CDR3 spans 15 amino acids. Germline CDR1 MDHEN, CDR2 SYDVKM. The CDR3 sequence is CASLPSKISTDTQYF. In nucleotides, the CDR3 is TGTGCCAGCCTACCTTCGAAAATTAGCACAGATACGCAGTATTTT.

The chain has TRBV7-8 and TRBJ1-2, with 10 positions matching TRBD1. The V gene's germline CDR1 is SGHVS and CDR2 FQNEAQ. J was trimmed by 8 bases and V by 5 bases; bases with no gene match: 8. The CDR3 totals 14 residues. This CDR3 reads CASSPRQGAEGYTF. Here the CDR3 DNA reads TGTGCCAGCAGCCCACGACAGGGGGCGGAGGGCTACACCTTC.

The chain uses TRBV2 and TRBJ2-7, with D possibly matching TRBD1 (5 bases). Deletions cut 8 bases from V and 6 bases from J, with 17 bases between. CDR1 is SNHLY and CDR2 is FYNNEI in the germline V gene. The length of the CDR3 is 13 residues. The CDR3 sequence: CASHKEQVGEQYF. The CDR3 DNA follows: TGTGCCAGCCACAAGGAACAGGTCGGCGAGCAGTACTTC.

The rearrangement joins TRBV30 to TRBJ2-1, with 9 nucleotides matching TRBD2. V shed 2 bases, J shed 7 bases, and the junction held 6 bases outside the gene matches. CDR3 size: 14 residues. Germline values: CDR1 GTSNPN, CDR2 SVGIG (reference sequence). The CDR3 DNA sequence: TGTGCCTGGAGTCGCGGGAGGGTTATGAATGAGCAGTTCTTC. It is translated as CAWSRGRVMNEQFF.

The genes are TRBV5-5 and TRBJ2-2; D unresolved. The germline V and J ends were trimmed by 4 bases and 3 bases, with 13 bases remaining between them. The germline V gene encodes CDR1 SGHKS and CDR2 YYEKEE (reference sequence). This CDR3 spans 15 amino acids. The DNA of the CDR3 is TGTGCCAGCAGCCGAAGCGCGACCTACACCGGGGAGCTGTTTTTT. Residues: CASSRSATYTGELFF.

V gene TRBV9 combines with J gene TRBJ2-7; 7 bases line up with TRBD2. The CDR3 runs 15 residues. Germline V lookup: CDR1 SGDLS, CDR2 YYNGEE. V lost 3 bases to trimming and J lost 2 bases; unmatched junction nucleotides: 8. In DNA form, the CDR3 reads TGTGCCAGCAGCGGAGGGGCGGGAGCCGCCTACGAGCAGTACTTC. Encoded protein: CASSGGAGAAYEQYF.

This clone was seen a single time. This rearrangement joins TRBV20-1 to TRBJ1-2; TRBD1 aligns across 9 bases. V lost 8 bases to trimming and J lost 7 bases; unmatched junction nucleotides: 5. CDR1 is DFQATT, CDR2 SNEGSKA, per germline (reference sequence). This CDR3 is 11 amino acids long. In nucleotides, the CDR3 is TGCAGTTTGACAGGGGGTAGTGGCTACACCTTC. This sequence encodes CSLTGGSGYTF.

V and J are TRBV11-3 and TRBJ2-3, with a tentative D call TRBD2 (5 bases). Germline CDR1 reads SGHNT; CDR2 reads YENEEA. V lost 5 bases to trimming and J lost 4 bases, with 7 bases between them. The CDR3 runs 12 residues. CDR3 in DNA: TGTGCCAGCAGCGAGGGCGCAGATACGCAGTATTTT. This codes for CASSEGADTQYF.

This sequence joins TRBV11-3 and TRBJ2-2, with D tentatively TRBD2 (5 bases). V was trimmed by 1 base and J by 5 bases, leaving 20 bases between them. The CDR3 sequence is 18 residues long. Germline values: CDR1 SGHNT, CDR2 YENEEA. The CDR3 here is CASSLGTISEGTTGELFF. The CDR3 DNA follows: TGTGCCAGCAGCTTAGGGACCATTAGCGAGGGCACGACCGGGGAGCTGTTTTTT.

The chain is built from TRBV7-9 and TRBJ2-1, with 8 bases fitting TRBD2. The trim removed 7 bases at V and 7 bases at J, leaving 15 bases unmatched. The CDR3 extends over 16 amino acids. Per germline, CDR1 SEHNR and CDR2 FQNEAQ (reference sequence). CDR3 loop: CASTWGPSGSGNEQFF. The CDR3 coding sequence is TGTGCCAGCACCTGGGGGCCGAGCGGGAGCGGGAATGAGCAGTTCTTC.

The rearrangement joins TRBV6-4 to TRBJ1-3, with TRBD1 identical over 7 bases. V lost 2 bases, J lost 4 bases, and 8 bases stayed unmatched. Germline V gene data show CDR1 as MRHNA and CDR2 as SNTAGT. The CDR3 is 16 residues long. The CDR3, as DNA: TGTGCCAGCAGTGACGGTGGGGGGACAGTCGGAAACACCATATATTTT. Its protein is CASSDGGGTVGNTIYF.

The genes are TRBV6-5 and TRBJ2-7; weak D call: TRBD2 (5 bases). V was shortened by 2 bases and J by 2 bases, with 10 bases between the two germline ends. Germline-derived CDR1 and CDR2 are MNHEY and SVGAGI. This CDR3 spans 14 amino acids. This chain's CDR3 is CASSYSGSTYEQYF. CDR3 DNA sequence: TGTGCCAGCAGTTACAGCGGCAGTACCTACGAGCAGTACTTC.

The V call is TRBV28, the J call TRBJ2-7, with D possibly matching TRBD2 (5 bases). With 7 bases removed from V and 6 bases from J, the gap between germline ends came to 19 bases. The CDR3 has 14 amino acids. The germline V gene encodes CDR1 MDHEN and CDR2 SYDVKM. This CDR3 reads CASTEGAALSEQYF. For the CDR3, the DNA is TGTGCCAGCACCGAGGGTGCAGCCCTCTCCGAGCAGTACTTC.